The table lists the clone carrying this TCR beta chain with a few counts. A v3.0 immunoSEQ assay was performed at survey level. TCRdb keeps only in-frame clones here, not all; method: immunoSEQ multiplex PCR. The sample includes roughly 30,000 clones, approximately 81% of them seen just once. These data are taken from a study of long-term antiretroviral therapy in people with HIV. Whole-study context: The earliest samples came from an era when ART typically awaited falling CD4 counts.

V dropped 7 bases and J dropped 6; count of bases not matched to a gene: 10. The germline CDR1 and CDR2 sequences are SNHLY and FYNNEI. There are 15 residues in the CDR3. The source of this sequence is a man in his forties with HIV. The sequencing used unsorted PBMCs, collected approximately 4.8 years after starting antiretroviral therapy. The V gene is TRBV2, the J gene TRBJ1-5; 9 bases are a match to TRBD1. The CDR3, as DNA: TGTGCCAGCACCGTAGGACAGGGGTATCGTCAGCCCCAGCATTTT. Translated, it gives CASTVGQGYRQPQHF.